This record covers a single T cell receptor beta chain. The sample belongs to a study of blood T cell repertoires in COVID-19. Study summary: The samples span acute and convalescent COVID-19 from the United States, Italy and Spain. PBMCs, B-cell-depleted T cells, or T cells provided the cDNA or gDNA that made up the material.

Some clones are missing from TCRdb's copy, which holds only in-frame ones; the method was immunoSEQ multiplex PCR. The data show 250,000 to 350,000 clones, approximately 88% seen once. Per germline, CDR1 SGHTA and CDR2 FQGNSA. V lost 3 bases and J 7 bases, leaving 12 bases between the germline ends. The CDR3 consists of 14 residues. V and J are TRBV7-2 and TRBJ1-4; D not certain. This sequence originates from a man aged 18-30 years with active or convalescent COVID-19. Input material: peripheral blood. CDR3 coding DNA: TGTGCCAGCAGCTTCAACGGGTTGGGTGAAAAACTGTTTTTT. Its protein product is CASSFNGLGEKLFF.